This entry concerns a single T cell receptor beta chain. Antigen specificity is unknown. Within the sample, other DNA sequences also encode this same CDR3. Template for every sorted-subset replicate PCR totaled about 0.2 ug DNA, roughly 30,000 T cell genomes. Assay: immunoSEQ multiplex PCR; the TCRdb copy retains only in-frame clones and omits some. The data show over a million clones, approximately 80% seen once. Trimming shortened V by 3 bases and J by 4 bases, and 10 bases separated the two germline ends. The length of the CDR3 is 14 residues. Germline V gene sequence: CDR1 SGHAT, CDR2 FQNNGV. The investigators split CD4+ cells into a CD45RA+ naive subset and a CD45RA-negative memory subset. The data were taken from a study of shared clonotypes between healthy human individuals. General observations from the study: Depth of sequencing was expected to influence donor clonotype sharing. Clonotypes shared by all four donors outscored non-shared clonotypes in generation probability.

The sequenced material came from memory CD4+ T cells from PBMCs. Specified subset: CD45RA-negative fraction. This rearrangement joins TRBV11-2 to TRBJ1-3; TRBD1 is a possible D gene (6 bases). The source of this sequence is a man between 18 and 35 years old in good health. Some clones in this sample may be carry-over from other donors' samples. The CDR3 is CASSFGGPGNTIYF. CDR3 nucleotide sequence: TGTGCCAGCAGCTTTGGGGGGCCGGGAAACACCATATATTTT.